This T cell receptor (beta chain) derives from a study of T cell responses to AZD1222 COVID-19 vaccine. Profiling relied on immunoSEQ multiplex PCR, and the TCRdb table lists in-frame clones only, not all of them. Of under 200,000 clones detected, more than 80% appear once; the ten largest clones hold about 4%. This CDR3 has 16 residues. J was trimmed by 4 bases and V by 4 bases; bases with no gene match: 7. The germline gives CDR1 SGHTA, CDR2 FQGTGA. The source material was peripheral blood, sampled 28 days after the second dose of the MenACWY control vaccine. This TCR was sampled from an adult who received the MenACWY meningococcal vaccine as a control. The chain recombines TRBV7-3 with TRBJ2-1; 10 nucleotides align to TRBD1. The CDR3 nucleotides are TGTGCCAGCAGCTCCGATTGGACAGGGGGTTACAATGAGCAGTTCTTC. Translated, it gives CASSSDWTGGYNEQFF.